The count of the clone carrying this TCR beta chain is one. This record comes from a study of PD-L1 blockade in urothelial cancer. Turning to the study itself: Administration of atezolizumab to patients began in about 2014, at 1,200 mg intravenously every 3 weeks. Most of the roughly 29 patients were men whose urothelial cancer was bladder-origin.

CDR1 is SQVTM, CDR2 ANQGSEA, per germline. The V gene lost 4 bases and the J gene lost 4 bases, with 10 bases spanning the gap. CDR3 length equals 13 residues. Only in-frame clones appear in the TCRdb table, and some are missing; sequencing was by immunoSEQ multiplex PCR. The profile shows about 28,000 clones, approximately 79% of them singletons. The chain employs TRBV29-1 and TRBJ2-2, with D possibly TRBD2 on 6 matching bases. Sequences were derived from PBMCs, sampled around atezolizumab (anti-PD-L1) treatment. This TCR was recovered from a man aged 50-59 years with urothelial cancer. CDR3 sequence: CSVGGGTTGELFF. In DNA, the CDR3 is TGCAGCGTTGGGGGAGGTACCACCGGGGAGCTGTTTTTT.